Following are 13 T cell receptor beta chains from one sample sequenced in a study of T cells after yellow fever vaccination. MiXCR, run by TCRdb on the 5' RACE reads, gives a single entry per CDR3 protein. The sample has about 340,000 distinct CDR3 sequences; approximately 4.2% are singletons. Here the sequenced sample was PBMCs, taken 5 days after the yellow fever booster vaccination. These receptors came from a young man who received the YFV17D yellow fever vaccine.

Concerning this clonotype itself: At one end the junction does not follow the germline gene, possibly because of a read error. V is TRBV4-1 and J is TRBJ2-7, with 9 bases that match TRBD1. CDR1 MGHRA and CDR2 YSYEKL come from the germline V gene. CDR3 length: 15 amino acids. CDR3 in amino acids: CASSQGGTGRYELYF. The CDR3 DNA follows: TGCGCCAGCAGCCAAGGTGGGACAGGGCGTTACGAGCTGTACTTC.

This clonotype has ten or more counts. The chain has TRBV6-6 and TRBJ2-3, with D perhaps being TRBD1 or TRBD2 (6 bases each). The CDR3 has 15 amino acids. Trimming took off 5 bases at V and 0 bases at J, with 12 bases between the two ends. In germline, CDR1 is MNHNY, CDR2 SVGAGI (reference sequence). CDR3 sequence reads: CASSPGGYSTDTQYF. The CDR3 DNA is TGTGCCAGCAGTCCCGGGGGCTATAGCACAGATACGCAGTATTTT.

This sequence joins TRBV5-1 and TRBJ1-1; 10 bases match TRBD1. Trimming removed 1 base from V and 0 bases from J; junction bases left unmatched: 3. Germline V CDR1 and CDR2: SGHRS, YFSETQ. CDR3 size: 16 residues. CDR3 sequence (DNA): TGCGCCAGCAGCTTGAGGACAGGGGGGCTGAACACTGAAGCTTTCTTT. Translated: CASSLRTGGLNTEAFF.

This clonotype was observed at least ten times. The chain uses TRBV10-3 and TRBJ1-5; D not resolved. This CDR3 region has 13 residues. V was pared by 5 bases and J by 0 bases, with 5 bases between. Germline CDR1 ENHRY, CDR2 SYGVKD. DNA of the CDR3: TGTGCCATCAGTCCTTATAGCAATCAGCCCCAGCATTTT. This codes for CAISPYSNQPQHF.

This clonotype was counted between two and nine times. The CDR3, as DNA: TGTGCCAGCAGTCTAGATCTTGGGGGGCGTTTTACTGAAGCTTTCTTT. It codes for CASSLDLGGRFTEAFF. The V call is TRBV27, the J call TRBJ1-1, with D maybe TRBD1 (6 bases). Deletions cut 5 bases from V and 5 bases from J, with 21 bases between. Per the germline V gene, CDR1 is MNHEY and CDR2 is SMNVEV (reference sequence). This CDR3 has 16 residues.

This clonotype was detected many times. The rearrangement uses TRBV10-2 and TRBJ2-3; 8 nucleotides agree with TRBD1. V shed 7 bases, J shed 1 base, and the junction held 4 bases outside the gene matches. Looked up from germline, CDR1 is WSHSY and CDR2 is SAAADI. The CDR3 covers 14 residues. Written as DNA, the CDR3 is TGCGCCAGCACGGCGACAGGGGGCACAGATACGCAGTATTTT. As protein: CASTATGGTDTQYF.

This clonotype was counted at least ten times. V is TRBV20-1 and J is TRBJ2-1; 16 nucleotides agree with TRBD2. The germline gives CDR1 DFQATT, CDR2 SNEGSKA (reference sequence). V lost 5 bases to trimming and J lost 6 bases; unmatched junction nucleotides: 4. The CDR3 is 15 amino acids. The CDR3 spells CSAGTSGGAGNEQFF. Written as DNA, the CDR3 is TGCAGTGCTGGGACTAGCGGGGGGGCCGGCAATGAGCAGTTCTTC.

This clonotype was observed a handful of times. The chain carries TRBV20-1 and TRBJ1-4, with 9 bases that match TRBD1. With V trimmed by 4 bases and J by 7 bases, 4 bases remained unmatched. Germline CDR1 reads DFQATT; CDR2 reads SNEGSKA (reference sequence). This CDR3 region has 13 residues. CDR3 sequence: CSATGQGGEKLFF. CDR3 nucleotide sequence: TGCAGTGCTACGGGACAGGGAGGTGAAAAACTGTTTTTT.

The chain uses TRBV6-5 and TRBJ1-3; D ambiguous. Trimming stripped 2 bases from V and 8 bases from J, with 13 bases between. Germline V gene sequence: CDR1 MNHEY, CDR2 SVGAGI. The CDR3 is 14 amino acids. The CDR3 DNA reads as TGTGCCAGCAGTTACCTCCCCTACGTGGACACCATATATTTT. Protein product: CASSYLPYVDTIYF.

This clonotype has at least ten counts. The chain carries TRBV12-3 or TRBV12-4 and TRBJ2-2, with D hard to call. V lost 1 base and J 7 bases, leaving 4 bases between the germline ends. This CDR3 region has 12 residues. In DNA, the CDR3 is TGTGCCAGCAGTTTAGGTTACGGGGAGCTGTTTTTT. Translated, it gives CASSLGYGELFF.

This clonotype occurred a few times. V usage is TRBV27 and J usage is TRBJ1-6; TRBD1 agrees at 7 bases. Germline loops: CDR1 MNHEY, CDR2 SMNVEV (reference sequence). After removal of 2 bases from V and 5 bases from J, the junction contained 12 bases not matched to a gene. CDR3 size: 18 residues. This CDR3 is CASSLRKGATTNNSPLHF. The CDR3 coding sequence is TGTGCCAGCAGTTTACGCAAGGGGGCCACTACCAATAATTCACCCCTCCACTTT.

This rearrangement joins TRBV10-2 to TRBJ2-7, with TRBD1 matching over 10 bases. V lost 11 bases to trimming and J lost 2 bases; unmatched junction nucleotides: 6. CDR3 length: 13 residues. Germline V lookup: CDR1 WSHSY, CDR2 SAAADI. The CDR3 protein is CARKGQGTYEQYF. In DNA, the CDR3 is TGCGCCCGCAAGGGACAGGGGACCTACGAGCAGTACTTC.

This chain joins TRBV9 and TRBJ2-7; a possible D gene is TRBD1 (6 bases). The V gene lost 0 bases and the J gene lost 2 bases, with 12 bases spanning the gap. CDR1 SGDLS and CDR2 YYNGEE come from the germline V gene. The CDR3 totals 15 residues. The CDR3 DNA sequence: TGTGCCAGCAGCGTAGAGCCGACAGGTCCCTACGAGCAGTACTTC. It is translated as CASSVEPTGPYEQYF.